These 9 T cell receptor beta chains came from one sample sequenced in a study of CD8 T cells in ankylosing spondylitis. TCRdb analysed the 5' RACE reads with MiXCR anew, one entry per CDR3 protein. This table holds tens of thousands of distinct CDR3 sequences, 3% to 3.5% found once. The sequenced sample consisted of blood, either unsorted or a sorted T cell fraction (not recorded which). All receptors come from a male donor with ankylosing spondylitis or in good health (not recorded which).

This clonotype is medium-sized in the sample. V and J are TRBV9 and TRBJ2-1; 7 nucleotides agree with TRBD2. This CDR3 region has 11 residues. J lost 5 bases, V lost 7 bases, and 0 bases had no gene match. The germline gives CDR1 SGDLS, CDR2 YYNGEE. The CDR3 protein is CASGLDNEQFF. The CDR3 bases are TGTGCCAGCGGACTAGACAATGAGCAGTTCTTC.

As concerns this clonotype: A clone one base away is much larger, so this may be a read error. The chain employs TRBV9 and TRBJ2-1, with 7 bases aligning to TRBD2. Germline loops: CDR1 SGDLS, CDR2 YYNGEE. The CDR3 runs to 12 residues. Trimming took 1 base from V and 9 from J; bases not matched to a gene: 1. The CDR3 DNA follows: TGTGCCAGCAGCGTAACGGGGGGTGAGCAGTTCTTC. Translated, it gives CASSVTGGEQFF.

The chain recombines TRBV9 with TRBJ2-5, with TRBD2 matching over 8 bases. The CDR3 runs to 18 residues. Trimming at V came to 4 bases and at J to 0 bases, leaving 14 bases not matched to a gene. From germline, CDR1 is SGDLS and CDR2 YYNGEE. The CDR3 DNA is TGTGCCAGCAGCATAGCTACGGGAGGGCCCGGGTACCAAGAGACCCAGTACTTC. This translates into CASSIATGGPGYQETQYF.

This clonotype was seen repeatedly, ten times or more. The V and J genes are TRBV9 and TRBJ2-4; TRBD2 matches 7 bases. The CDR3 is made up of 19 amino acids. The trim removed 0 bases at V and 5 bases at J, leaving 17 bases unmatched. Germline CDR1 reads SGDLS; CDR2 reads YYNGEE. In DNA form, the CDR3 reads TGTGCCAGCAGCGTAGATCCTGGGGGAGGGTACGTGCGCGAAAACATTCAGTACTTC. Amino acid sequence: CASSVDPGGGYVRENIQYF.

This clonotype appeared many times. The rearrangement links TRBV9 to TRBJ2-3; no firm D call. Looked up from germline, CDR1 is SGDLS and CDR2 is YYNGEE. The CDR3 is made up of 15 amino acids. Trimming stripped 0 bases from V and 0 bases from J, with 8 bases between. CDR3 loop: CASSVGQRSTDTQYF. As DNA, the CDR3 is TGTGCCAGCAGCGTAGGGCAACGTAGCACAGATACGCAGTATTTT.

This clonotype was recorded at least ten times. The J gene is TRBJ1-1, the V gene TRBV9; TRBD1 aligns across 9 bases. V was clipped by 4 bases and J by 1 base; unmatched bases: 5. Germline V gene data show CDR1 as SGDLS and CDR2 as YYNGEE. This CDR3 contains 15 residues. The CDR3 region has the DNA TGTGCCAGCAGCCCTAAGGGACAGGGGAACACTGAAGCTTTCTTT. Translated, it gives CASSPKGQGNTEAFF.

The chain employs TRBV9 and TRBJ2-3; D remains unclear. Deletions cut 1 base from V and 2 bases from J, with 17 bases between. Per the germline V gene, CDR1 is SGDLS and CDR2 is YYNGEE. There are 17 residues in the CDR3. DNA of the CDR3: TGTGCCAGCAGCGTATATGGTGGGGTGGCGGCCACAGATACGCAGTATTTT. Its protein product is CASSVYGGVAATDTQYF. The variable domain in full, completed from reference TRBV9 and TRBJ2-3, reads DSGVTQTPKHLITATGQRVTLRCSPRSGDLSVYWYQQSLDQGLQFLIQYYNGEERAKGNILERFSAQQFPDLHSELNLSSLELGDSALYFCASSVYGGVAATDTQYFGPGTRLTVL.

This clonotype was seen ten or more times. This rearrangement joins TRBV9 to TRBJ2-1; 9 nucleotides agree with TRBD2. CDR3 length equals 16 residues. The germline gives CDR1 SGDLS, CDR2 YYNGEE. V lost 0 bases and J lost 7; bases outside the gene matches: 8. CDR3 nucleotide sequence: TGTGCCAGCAGCGTAGCTTCGGGGCGGGGGGGTAATGAGCAGTTCTTC. Amino acids: CASSVASGRGGNEQFF.

This clonotype qualifies as medium-sized. This rearrangement joins TRBV9 to TRBJ1-1; D is perhaps TRBD1 (6 bases). CDR1 is SGDLS, CDR2 YYNGEE, per germline. CDR3 length: 17 amino acids. V was shortened by 0 bases and J by 1 base, with 16 bases between the two germline ends. The CDR3: CASSVGSGGAQNTEAFF. The CDR3 nucleotides read TGTGCCAGCAGCGTAGGCTCCGGGGGGGCCCAGAACACTGAAGCTTTCTTT.